The source of this T cell receptor (beta chain) is a study of post-analysis software for immune sequencing data. Study-wide context: Patients with relapsing-remitting, secondary progressive and progressive-relapsing multiple sclerosis courses were all represented.

Researchers reported that TCR beta cDNA libraries carried unique molecular identifiers. Via MiXCR, TCRdb re-called the PCR reads, giving one row per CDR3 protein. The sample lists 740,000 or so distinct CDR3 sequences; approximately 50% were seen once. CDR3 length: 14 residues. Trimming shortened V by 5 bases and J by 4 bases, and 17 bases separated the two germline ends. Germline loops: CDR1 SQVTM, CDR2 ANQGSEA. Study-wide findings and caveats: Same-batch preparations were strongly co-clustered by F measure. Among multiple sclerosis patients, normalized Chao1 diversity was significantly below that of controls. Among four or five TRBV segments more frequent in patients than controls were TRBV5-6, TRBV5-1 and TRBV20-1.

This clonotype was observed a few times. Its antigen is currently unknown. The sequence came from a girl under 18 with multiple sclerosis. Material for sequencing was blood. The chain uses TRBV29-1 and TRBJ1-1, with a weak D call TRBD1 (5 bases). The CDR3 loop reads CSVSGRGRVTEAFF. The CDR3 DNA is TGCAGCGTTTCAGGACGGGGGAGGGTCACTGAAGCTTTCTTT.